This TCR beta chain was sequenced during a study of OX40 agonist ivuxolimab in advanced cancers. As for the study more broadly: Ivuxolimab was a fully human IgG2 agonistic monoclonal antibody targeting the costimulatory receptor OX40 (CD134). Intravenous ivuxolimab was administered to patients every 2 weeks at six dose levels: 0.01, 0.1, 0.3, 1.5, 3 and 10 mg/kg. Of the 50 to 55 patients in dose escalation, 19 had hepatocellular carcinoma, some 15 had melanoma, 9 had renal cell carcinoma and 9 had head and neck cancer. The dose-escalation cohort was 82.7% male with a mean age of about 65 years, ranging from roughly 23 to 90. Patients were allowed to have had prior anti-PD-1, anti-PD-L1 or anti-CTLA-4 therapy, and around 40% of the dose-escalation patients had previously received checkpoint inhibitors. Partial responses were achieved by three dose-escalation patients, of whom one had hepatocellular carcinoma and two had cutaneous melanoma. The purpose of peripheral TCRbeta sequencing was to test whether ivuxolimab changed TCR sequence diversity and led to clonal T-cell expansion. The paper reports the monotherapy dose-escalation portion (N of about 52 patients) of the phase I ivuxolimab trial.

This clone was counted a few times. The target of this receptor is not known. No base quality values were provided; no much bigger clone lies one nucleotide off. What the work shows at the level of the full study, not this receptor alone: In the 0.1-3.0 mg/kg groups, partial responders had among the lowest normalized peripheral clonal expansion, particularly in CD8+ T cells. After ivuxolimab, expanded clones were on average more numerous among CD8+ T cells than among CD4+ T cells. The antigen specificity of the clonally expanded peripheral T cells was not determined. At doses of 0.1 to 3.0 mg/kg, clonal expansion of both CD4+ and CD8+ blood T cells was observed from baseline to week 6. Low levels of normalized T-cell clonal expansion were also shown by some nonresponding patients.

CDR1 MGHRA and CDR2 YSYEKL were looked up in the germline V gene. V and J are trimmed by 4 bases and 3 bases, and the gene matches miss 5 bases of the junction. The cysteine opens and the phenylalanine closes a CDR3 of 15 amino acids. The retained sequence is limited to the CDR3, 45 bases, with the frame set at the first base. Genomic DNA was extracted from sorted cells for sequencing of the TCRbeta CDR3 region. TCRbeta CDR3 regions were sequenced using the immunoSEQ Assay. TCRdb limited this immuneACCESS table to in-frame rearrangements with V and J called. A share of clones is missing; checked studies link under half to unresolved V genes, and the rest is unexplained. This sample comprises about 58,000 clones, 79% of them detected only once. The ten largest clones represent 1% to 1.5% of the sample. Patients with a history of autoimmune disease or receiving systemic immunosuppression were excluded from the trial. Peripheral blood for TCR sequencing was drawn from every dose cohort at baseline, at cycle 4 day 1 and at cycle 7 day 1. Samples were obtained from an open-label, multicenter, first-in-human phase I dose-escalation trial of ivuxolimab. The trial enrolled adults with locally advanced or metastatic head and neck squamous cell, hepatocellular, melanoma or renal cell carcinoma. Before TCR sequencing, CD4+ T cells and CD8+ T cells from peripheral blood were sorted into separate populations.

The sequenced sample was CD4+ or CD8+ T cells sorted from blood, obtained in a trial of the OX40 agonist ivuxolimab. The receptor chain draws on TRBV4-1 and TRBJ2-3; 9 of the junction bases match TRBD1. The sequence derives from an adult with an advanced solid tumor such as melanoma, head and neck, liver or kidney cancer. The CDR3 region: CASSPPGTGTDTQYF. DNA sequence: TGCGCCAGCAGCCCCCCCGGGACAGGGACAGATACGCAGTATTTT.